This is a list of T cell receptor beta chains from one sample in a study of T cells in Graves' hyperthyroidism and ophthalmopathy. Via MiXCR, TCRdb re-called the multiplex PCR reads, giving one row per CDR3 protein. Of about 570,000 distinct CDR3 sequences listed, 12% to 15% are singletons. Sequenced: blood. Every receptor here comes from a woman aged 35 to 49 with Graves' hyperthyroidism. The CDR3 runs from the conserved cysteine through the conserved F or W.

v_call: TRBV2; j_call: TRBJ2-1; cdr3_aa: CASSDPGTNSYNEQFF
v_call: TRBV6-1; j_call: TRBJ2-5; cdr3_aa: CASTGGMRQETQYF
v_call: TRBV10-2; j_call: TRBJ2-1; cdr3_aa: CASRTELGAGEQFF
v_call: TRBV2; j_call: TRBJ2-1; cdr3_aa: CASTPGTGVFNEQFF
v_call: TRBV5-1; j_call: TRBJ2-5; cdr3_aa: CASSLATPQETQYF
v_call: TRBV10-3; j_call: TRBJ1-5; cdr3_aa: CATGDGGRQPQHF
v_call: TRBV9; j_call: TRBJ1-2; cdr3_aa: CASSVGSRDEYGYTF
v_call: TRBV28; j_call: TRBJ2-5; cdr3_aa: CASSFGAGVQETQYF
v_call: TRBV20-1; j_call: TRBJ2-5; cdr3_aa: CSAFPPGRVGETQYF
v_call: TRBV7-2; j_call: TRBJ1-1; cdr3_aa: CASSLAGADEYTEAFF
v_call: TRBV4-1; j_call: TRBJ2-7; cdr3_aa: CASSQELAGAFYEQYF
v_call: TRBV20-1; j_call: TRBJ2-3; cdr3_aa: CSAGIIRWRGTDTQYF
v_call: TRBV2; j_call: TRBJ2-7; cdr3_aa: CASSGDLLAGGLNEQYF
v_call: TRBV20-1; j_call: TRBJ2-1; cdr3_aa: CSARVSLAYNEQFF
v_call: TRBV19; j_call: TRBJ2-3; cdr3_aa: CASSWGAITDTQYF
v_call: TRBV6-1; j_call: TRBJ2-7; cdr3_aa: CASRSSGTGMDEQYF
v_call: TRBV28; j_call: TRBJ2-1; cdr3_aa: CASSFQRNYNEQFF
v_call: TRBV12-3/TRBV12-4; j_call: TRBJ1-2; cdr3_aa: CASSSTIPLNYGYTF